A single sample is the source of the 15 T cell receptor beta chains below, sequenced in a study of PD-1 blockade in classical Hodgkin lymphoma. The method was immunoSEQ multiplex PCR; TCRdb's version includes in-frame clones alone and lacks a portion of them. The table includes approximately 80,000 clones, roughly nine tenths detected once. Following autologous stem cell transplantation, relapse occurred in every patient, and exposure to brentuximab vedotin varied. Sequencing was performed on peripheral blood mononuclear cells (PBMCs), taken at baseline. The receptors were gathered from a human donor with classical Hodgkin lymphoma.

The V call is TRBV5-6, the J call TRBJ2-1; the match to TRBD1 covers 10 bases. The CDR3 sequence is 15 residues long. The V and J ends lost 3 bases and 3 bases, in that order; junction bases with no gene match: 3. CDR1 SGHDT and CDR2 YYEEEE come from the germline V gene. The CDR3 DNA reads TGTGCCAGCAGCTCGGGACAGGGGTACTACAATGAGCAGTTCTTC. Translated: CASSSGQGYYNEQFF.

The chain carries TRBV6-1 and TRBJ1-4; TRBD1 matches at 7 bases. The CDR3 is made up of 14 amino acids. Germline CDR1 and CDR2: MNHNS and SASEGT. V lost 4 bases, J lost 7 bases, and 6 bases stayed unmatched. CDR3 nucleotide sequence: TGTGCCAGCAGTGGACAGGGTCTAAGTGAAAAACTGTTTTTT. It is translated as CASSGQGLSEKLFF.

This clone was detected only a few times. The J gene is TRBJ2-3, the V gene TRBV10-2; 11 nucleotides match TRBD2. This CDR3 has 16 residues. Germline CDR1 is WSHSY and CDR2 is SAAADI. J lost 4 bases, V lost 6 bases, and 9 bases had no gene match. This chain's CDR3 is CASRRTSGSLADTQYF. The CDR3 DNA follows: TGCGCCAGCAGGCGTACTAGCGGGAGCCTCGCAGATACGCAGTATTTT.

The chain recombines TRBV2 with TRBJ1-1, with D hard to call. The V and J ends lost 4 bases and 7 bases respectively, with 16 bases between them. The CDR3 spans 14 residues. Germline-derived CDR1 and CDR2 are SNHLY and FYNNEI. CDR3 DNA sequence: TGTGCCAGCAGTGGCCAAGGAGGGTCAAATGAAGCTTTCTTT. Translated, it gives CASSGQGGSNEAFF. Supplemented by reference TRBV2 and TRBJ1-1, the full variable domain reads EPEVTQTPSHQVTQMGQEVILRCVPISNHLYFYWYRQILGQKVEFLVSFYNNEISEKSEIFDDQFSVERPDGSNFTLKIRSTKLEDSAMYFCASSGQGGSNEAFFGQGTRLTVV.

In this sample, this clone turned up a few times. The chain employs TRBV6-1 and TRBJ2-2, with 9 bases aligning to TRBD1. After removal of 6 bases from V and 4 bases from J, the junction contained 3 bases not matched to a gene. This CDR3 has 14 amino acids. Germline values: CDR1 MNHNS, CDR2 SASEGT. CDR3 DNA: TGTGCCAGCAGGGGGACAGGGAGCACCGGGGAGCTGTTTTTT. Its translation: CASRGTGSTGELFF.

This clone has more than one count but fewer than ten. The CDR3 loop is CASSLGDGGNEQYF. DNA for the CDR3: TGCGCCAGCAGCTTGGGCGACGGGGGGAACGAGCAGTACTTC. This chain uses TRBV5-1 with TRBJ2-7; 7 bases are a match to TRBD2. V lost 0 bases, J lost 5 bases, and 5 bases stayed unmatched. CDR1 is SGHRS and CDR2 is YFSETQ in the germline V gene. This CDR3 comprises 14 residues.

This chain uses TRBV12-5 with TRBJ2-3; tentatively, D is TRBD1 (5 bases). This CDR3 comprises 15 residues. The germline CDR1 and CDR2 sequences are LGHNT and FRNRAP. The V end was cut by 1 base, the J end by 2 bases, with 10 bases between. The CDR3 protein is CASGLGQDITDTQYF. CDR3 bases: TGTGCTAGTGGTTTGGGCCAGGACATCACAGATACGCAGTATTTT. Supplemented by reference TRBV12-5 and TRBJ2-3, the full variable domain reads DARVTQTPRHKVTEMGQEVTMRCQPILGHNTVFWYRQTMMQGLELLAYFRNRAPLDDSGMPKDRFSAEMPDATLATLKIQPSEPRDSAVYFCASGLGQDITDTQYFGPGTRLTVL.

The count of this clone is one. The chain links TRBV28 to TRBJ2-1; D could derive from TRBD1 or TRBD2 (5 bases each). The CDR3 runs 15 residues. V was shortened by 5 bases and J by 6 bases, with 17 bases between the two germline ends. Germline CDR1 is MDHEN and CDR2 is SYDVKM. The CDR3 region is CASSLGTLISNEQFF. CDR3 in DNA: TGTGCCAGCAGTCTCGGGACCCTAATTAGCAATGAGCAGTTCTTC. Full variable domain (remainder filled in from reference TRBV28 and TRBJ2-1): DVKVTQSSRYLVKRTGEKVFLECVQDMDHENMFWYRQDPGLGLRLIYFSYDVKMKEKGDIPEGYSVSREKKERFSLILESASTNQTSMYLCASSLGTLISNEQFFGPGTRLTVL.

The V gene is TRBV28, the J gene TRBJ2-7; D possibly matches TRBD1 or TRBD2 (5 bases each). V dropped 2 bases and J dropped 3 bases, with 8 bases sitting between them. Germline values: CDR1 MDHEN, CDR2 SYDVKM. This CDR3 spans 13 amino acids. The CDR3 DNA reads TGTGCCAGCAGTTTAGGGGGTAACTACGAGCAGTACTTC. Translated: CASSLGGNYEQYF.

This clone is labeled as medium-sized. The V and J genes are TRBV25-1 and TRBJ2-5, with D perhaps TRBD1 (6 bases). V gave up 5 bases and J gave up 1 base, with 17 bases separating them. The CDR3 runs 16 residues. Germline V gives CDR1 MGHDK, CDR2 SYGVNS. CDR3 bases: TGTGCCAGCAGTAAAACTTCCTTGACAGGCCAAGAGACCCAGTACTTC. Translating it yields CASSKTSLTGQETQYF.

This clone was counted a single time. V gene TRBV18 combines with J gene TRBJ2-1; D is possibly TRBD2 (5 bases). Germline values: CDR1 KGHSH, CDR2 LQKENI. The CDR3 is 14 amino acids. Trimming pared 3 bases from V and 2 bases from J, leaving 8 bases between. The DNA of the CDR3 is TGTGCCAGCTCACCGGGAGCGGCCTACAATGAGCAGTTCTTC. Amino acids: CASSPGAAYNEQFF.

This chain joins TRBV7-2 and TRBJ2-4, with D unclear. The ends were cut back, 3 bases at V and 4 bases at J, with 10 bases in the middle. The length of the CDR3 is 14 residues. Germline assignment: CDR1 SGHTA and CDR2 FQGNSA. The CDR3 sequence: CASSLSGLKNIQYF. CDR3 in DNA: TGTGCCAGCAGCTTGTCAGGCTTAAAAAACATTCAGTACTTC.

The V call is TRBV6-5, the J call TRBJ1-2; possibly TRBD1 for D (6 bases). The V gene's germline CDR1 is MNHEY and CDR2 SVGAGI. Trimming removed 5 bases from V and 8 bases from J, with 12 bases in between. This CDR3 comprises 12 residues. CDR3 protein: CASSIGTIGYTF. DNA of the CDR3: TGTGCCAGCAGTATTGGGACAATAGGCTACACCTTC.

This chain connects TRBV5-1 to TRBJ1-4; a possible D gene is TRBD1 (6 bases). With 4 bases removed from V and 7 bases from J, the gap between germline ends came to 17 bases. CDR3 length equals 15 residues. In germline, CDR1 is SGHRS, CDR2 YFSETQ. CDR3 region: CASSLLGGPSEKLFF. Written as DNA, the CDR3 is TGCGCCAGCAGCCTCCTGGGGGGGCCATCTGAAAAACTGTTTTTT.

The chain links TRBV5-1 to TRBJ2-3, with a weak D call TRBD2 (6 bases). The CDR3 extends over 15 amino acids. CDR1 SGHRS and CDR2 YFSETQ come from the germline V gene. Trimming cost V 2 bases and J 4 bases, with 14 bases left between them. This CDR3 reads CASSLVRESADTQYF. As DNA, the CDR3 is TGCGCCAGCAGCTTAGTGCGGGAATCGGCAGATACGCAGTATTTT.